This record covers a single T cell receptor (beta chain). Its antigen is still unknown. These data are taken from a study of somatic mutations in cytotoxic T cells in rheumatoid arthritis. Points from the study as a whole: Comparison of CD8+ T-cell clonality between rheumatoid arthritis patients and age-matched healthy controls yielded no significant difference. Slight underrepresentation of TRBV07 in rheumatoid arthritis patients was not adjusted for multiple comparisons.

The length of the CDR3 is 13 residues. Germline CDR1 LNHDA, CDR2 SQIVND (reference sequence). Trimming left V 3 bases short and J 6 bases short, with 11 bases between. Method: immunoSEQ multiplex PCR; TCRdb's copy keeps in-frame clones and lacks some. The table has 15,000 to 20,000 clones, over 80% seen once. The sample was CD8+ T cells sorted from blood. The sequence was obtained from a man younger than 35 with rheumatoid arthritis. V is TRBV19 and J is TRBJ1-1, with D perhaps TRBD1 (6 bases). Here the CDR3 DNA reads TGTGCCAGTAGTATCCCCAGGGGTGCTGAAGCTTTCTTT. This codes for CASSIPRGAEAFF.